These T cell receptor beta chains were read from a single sample in a study of T cell changes during pregnancy in multiple sclerosis. The table came from immunoSEQ multiplex PCR; TCRdb's copy has only in-frame clones and leaves some out. The data show approximately 70,000 clones, with about 94% seen just once and 1.5% to 2% held by the top ten. The material was peripheral blood, obtained in the first trimester of pregnancy. All receptors come from a female donor in good health, enrolled as a control in a pregnancy study. Each CDR3 is given with its conserved first and last residue. A D gene is named only where the DNA matches it firmly. Expanded clones get a size class; other rows say once, few or many, or leave the size out.

abundance | j_gene | v_gene | d_gene | CDR3nt | CDR3aa
once | TRBJ2-7 | TRBV5-1 | TRBD2 | TGCGCCAGCAGCCTACTTCCGGTAGCGGGACTGGACGAGCAGTACTTC | CASSLLPVAGLDEQYF
. | TRBJ2-5 | TRBV28 | TRBD2 | TGTGCCAGCAGTTTTTTGGCGGGAGGCCTCCAAGAGACCCAGTACTTC | CASSFLAGGLQETQYF
few | TRBJ1-2 | TRBV5-1 | . | TGCGCCAGCAGCTTGGGACAGACCCAAAACTATGGCTACACCTTC | CASSLGQTQNYGYTF
. | TRBJ2-7 | TRBV18 | TRBD2 | TGTGCCAGCTCACCACCGAGTATGGGGGGGGAAGAGCAGTACTTC | CASSPPSMGGEEQYF
. | TRBJ2-3 | TRBV5-5 | . | TGTGCCAGCAGCTTTTCTTCGGGTCGGTGGACAGATACGCAGTATTTT | CASSFSSGRWTDTQYF
. | TRBJ2-3 | TRBV7-7 | . | TGTGCTAGCAGCTTAGAGGAGGGAGATACGCAGTATTTT | CASSLEEGDTQYF
. | TRBJ1-1 | TRBV9 | TRBD1 | TGTGCCAGCAGCGTAGAAATACCCCGACAGGGGGATTTTGAAGCTTTCTTT | CASSVEIPRQGDFEAFF
. | TRBJ2-2 | TRBV5-1 | TRBD1 | TGCGCCAGCAGCGGACAGGGAATGAACACCGGGGAGCTGTTTTTT | CASSGQGMNTGELFF
. | TRBJ2-6 | TRBV7-9 | TRBD2 | TGTGCCAGCAGTATTGGGGGACTAGGGAGTGGGGCCAACGTCCTGACTTTC | CASSIGGLGSGANVLTF
once | TRBJ1-1 | TRBV6-5 | . | TGTGCCAGCAGTTACTCGGAAGGGGTCACTGAAGCTTTCTTT | CASSYSEGVTEAFF
. | TRBJ1-1 | TRBV18 | . | TGTGCCAGCTCACCATTACAGGGCAGTACTGAAGCTTTCTTT | CASSPLQGSTEAFF
. | TRBJ1-5 | TRBV5-4 | . | TGTGCCAGCAGCTTGGGACAGAATCAGCCCCAGCATTTT | CASSLGQNQPQHF
few | TRBJ2-7 | TRBV6-5 | . | TGTGCCAGCAGTACCCAGACAGGCGAGCAGTACTTC | CASSTQTGEQYF
. | TRBJ2-5 | TRBV14 | TRBD1 | TGTGCCAGCAGCCCTTTCGGACAGGGAACCCAGTACTTC | CASSPFGQGTQYF
. | TRBJ1-2 | TRBV19 | . | TGTGCCAGTAGTATAGTCCCCGTACAGGGCGGCGACTATGGCTACACCTTC | CASSIVPVQGGDYGYTF
. | TRBJ2-3 | TRBV7-8 | TRBD2 | TGTGCCAGCAGCTTAGGGACTAGCGGGAGTCCGACAGATACGCAGTATTTT | CASSLGTSGSPTDTQYF
. | TRBJ2-5 | TRBV2 | . | TGTGCCAGCAGTGAAGTATCCGTTCAGGAGACCCAGTACTTC | CASSEVSVQETQYF
. | TRBJ2-5 | TRBV25-1 | TRBD2 | TGTGCCAGCAGTGACCCTAGCGGAGGAAGGTTTGGGAAAGAGACCCAGTACTTC | CASSDPSGGRFGKETQYF
. | TRBJ2-6 | TRBV6-1 | . | TGTGCCAGCAGTGCGGATAGCTCGAGCTCTGGGGCCAACGTCCTGACTTTC | CASSADSSSSGANVLTF
. | TRBJ2-7 | TRBV27 | . | TGTGCCAGCAGGAAACAGGACCTGCAAAACGAGCAGTACTTC | CASRKQDLQNEQYF
. | TRBJ1-3 | TRBV28 | TRBD1 | TGTGCCAGCAGTTTGGGGACAGGGGATGGAAACACCATATATTTT | CASSLGTGDGNTIYF
. | TRBJ2-7 | TRBV2 | TRBD1 | TGTGCCAGCAGTCAAGGACAGGGGACGATCTACGAGCAGTACTTC | CASSQGQGTIYEQYF
. | TRBJ2-3 | TRBV5-1 | TRBD2 | TGCGCCAGCGGGTTTAGCGGGAGAGGCACAGATACGCAGTATTTT | CASGFSGRGTDTQYF
. | TRBJ2-3 | TRBV18 | . | TGTGCCAGCTCACACCAAAATTACCGGTGGGGGGTGAGCACAGATACGCAGTATTTT | CASSHQNYRWGVSTDTQYF
. | TRBJ1-2 | TRBV6-5 | . | TGTGCCAGCAGTTACGGAGGGGGGGCGTCCTATGGCTACACCTTC | CASSYGGGASYGYTF
. | TRBJ1-5 | TRBV5-1 | TRBD1 | TGCGCCAGCAGCTTGCAAGGGGGCATTCAGCCCCAGCATTTT | CASSLQGGIQPQHF
. | TRBJ2-3 | TRBV27 | TRBD2 | TGTGCCAGCAGTTACCGGACTAGCGGCACAGATACGCAGTATTTT | CASSYRTSGTDTQYF
. | TRBJ2-5 | TRBV10-3 | . | TGTGCCATCAGGGACAGCGCAAACCCCCAAGAGACCCAGTACTTC | CAIRDSANPQETQYF
. | TRBJ1-1 | TRBV21-1 | . | TGTGCCAGCAGCAAAACTGTTGAAAACACTGAAGCTTTCTTT | CASSKTVENTEAFF
. | TRBJ2-5 | TRBV29-1 | TRBD1 | TGCAGCGACTACAGGACAGGGGCGGAAGAGACCCAGTACTTC | CSDYRTGAEETQYF
. | TRBJ2-7 | TRBV11-3 | . | TGTGCCAGCAGCTTAAGGGCAGGGGATTCGTACGAGCAGTACTTC | CASSLRAGDSYEQYF